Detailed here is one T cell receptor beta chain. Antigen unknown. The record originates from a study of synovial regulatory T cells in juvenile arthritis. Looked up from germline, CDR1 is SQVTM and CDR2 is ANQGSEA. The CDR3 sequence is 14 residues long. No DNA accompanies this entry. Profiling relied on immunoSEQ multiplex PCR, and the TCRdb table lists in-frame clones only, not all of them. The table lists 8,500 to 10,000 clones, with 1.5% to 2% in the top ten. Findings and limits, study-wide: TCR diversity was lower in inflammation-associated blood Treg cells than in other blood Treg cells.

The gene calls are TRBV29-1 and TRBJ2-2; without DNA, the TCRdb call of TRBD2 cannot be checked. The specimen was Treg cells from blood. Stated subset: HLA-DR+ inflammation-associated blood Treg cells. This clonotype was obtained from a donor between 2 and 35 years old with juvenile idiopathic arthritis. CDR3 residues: CSVGMSGGTGELFF.